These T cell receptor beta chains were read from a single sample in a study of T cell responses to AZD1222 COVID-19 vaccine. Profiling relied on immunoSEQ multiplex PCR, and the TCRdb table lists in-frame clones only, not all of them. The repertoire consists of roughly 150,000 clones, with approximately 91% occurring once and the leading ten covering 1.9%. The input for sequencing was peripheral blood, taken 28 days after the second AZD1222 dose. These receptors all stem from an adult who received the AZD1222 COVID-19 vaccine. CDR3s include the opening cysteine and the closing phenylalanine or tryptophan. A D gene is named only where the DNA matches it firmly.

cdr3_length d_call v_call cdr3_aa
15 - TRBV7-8 CASSLEPGALGGYTF
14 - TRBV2 CASTGGEGGNTIYF
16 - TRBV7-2 CASSLEPAGFLNEQYF
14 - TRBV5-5 CASSSIGPNTEAFF
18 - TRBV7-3 CASRPIPIGGLSTDTQYF
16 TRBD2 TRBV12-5 CASGFSLAGGTDTQYF
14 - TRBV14 CASSPRGFRQEQYF
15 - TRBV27 CASRLGRSLRQPQHF
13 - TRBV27 CASSQIQGQPQHF
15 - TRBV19 CASSSLTTGQPEAFF
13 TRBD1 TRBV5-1 CASSPTGDYGYTF
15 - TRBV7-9 CASSSARGSNYGYTF
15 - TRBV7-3 CASSPTGSNTGELFF
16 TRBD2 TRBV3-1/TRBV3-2 CASSQEGLAETNEQFF
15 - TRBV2 CASRETEQRNQPQHF
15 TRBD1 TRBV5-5 CASSYQGQGVDTQYF
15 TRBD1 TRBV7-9 CASSPGQGFDNEQFF
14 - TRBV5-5 CASSLALTSNGYTF
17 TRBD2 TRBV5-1 CASSLVSGGQQLGTQYF
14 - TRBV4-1 CASSSTTKPYEQYF